A single T cell receptor (beta chain) is shown here with its context. What it binds is not known. The data were taken from a study of cytomegalovirus exposure and HLA in healthy donors. Broader study findings: In a later analysis, HLA-C alleles had the fewest associated TCRs, DRB1 alleles the most. Many donors shared some public TCRs, even though most TCR sequences were rare. Data from an earlier analysis indicated that most TCR beta V segments were productive either about 87% or about 30% of the time. With further analysis later on, most CMV-associated TCR beta chains appeared HLA-restricted.

Amplification used 60 Vbeta primers and 13 Jbeta primers. Profiled with immunoSEQ multiplex PCR; TCRdb holds only in-frame clones, not every one. The sample includes over 95,000 clones, roughly three quarters seen only once; the top ten take 6% to 8.5%. Sequences were obtained from PBMCs. This TCR was recovered from a female donor in good health and CMV-seronegative.

CDR3 DNA sequence: TGCGCCAGCAGCTTGGAATCCTTTTACAATGAGCAGTTCTTC. Translation: CASSLESFYNEQFF. The V and J genes are TRBV5-1 and TRBJ2-1; no clear D gene. V was clipped by 0 bases and J by 4 bases, with 8 bases between them. CDR3 length equals 14 residues. Germline V gene sequence: CDR1 SGHRS, CDR2 YFSETQ.